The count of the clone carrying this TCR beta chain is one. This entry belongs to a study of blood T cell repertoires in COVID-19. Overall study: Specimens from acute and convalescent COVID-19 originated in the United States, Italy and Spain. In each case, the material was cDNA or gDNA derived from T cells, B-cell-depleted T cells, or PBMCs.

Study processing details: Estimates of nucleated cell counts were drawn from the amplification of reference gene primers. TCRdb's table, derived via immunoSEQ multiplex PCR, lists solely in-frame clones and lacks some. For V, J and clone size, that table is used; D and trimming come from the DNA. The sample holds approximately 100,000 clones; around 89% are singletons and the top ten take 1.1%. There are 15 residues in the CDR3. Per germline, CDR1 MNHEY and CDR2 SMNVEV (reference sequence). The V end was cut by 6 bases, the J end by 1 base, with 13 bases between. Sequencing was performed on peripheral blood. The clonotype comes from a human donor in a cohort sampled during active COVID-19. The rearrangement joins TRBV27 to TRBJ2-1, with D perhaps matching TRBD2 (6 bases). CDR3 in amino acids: CASRGRGMSYNEQFF. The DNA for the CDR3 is TGTGCCAGCAGAGGACGGGGGATGTCCTACAATGAGCAGTTCTTC.